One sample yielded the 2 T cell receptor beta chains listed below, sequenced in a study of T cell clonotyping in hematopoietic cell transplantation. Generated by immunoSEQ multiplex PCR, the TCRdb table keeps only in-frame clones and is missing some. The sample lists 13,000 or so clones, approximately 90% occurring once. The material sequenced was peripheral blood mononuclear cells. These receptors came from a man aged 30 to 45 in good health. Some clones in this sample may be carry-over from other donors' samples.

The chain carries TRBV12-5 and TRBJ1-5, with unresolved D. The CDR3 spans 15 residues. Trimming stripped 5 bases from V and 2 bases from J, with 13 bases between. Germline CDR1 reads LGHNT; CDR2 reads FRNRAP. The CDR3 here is CASGLSMAGNQPQHF. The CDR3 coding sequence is TGTGCTAGTGGTCTCTCCATGGCGGGCAATCAGCCCCAGCATTTT.

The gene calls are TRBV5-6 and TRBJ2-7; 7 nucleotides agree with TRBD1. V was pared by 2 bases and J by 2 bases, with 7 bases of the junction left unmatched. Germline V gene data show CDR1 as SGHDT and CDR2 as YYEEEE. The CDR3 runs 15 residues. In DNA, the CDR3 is TGTGCCAGCAGCTTTAAGGGGGCGGATACCTACGAGCAGTACTTC. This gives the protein CASSFKGADTYEQYF.